What follows are 14 T cell receptor beta chains derived from one specimen sequenced in a study of radiation and T cells in renal cell carcinoma (TCRdb year 2020). The time point label of this sample denotes: tumor resected at nephrectomy. The treatment or condition label on this specimen signifies: treatment-naive control, cytoreductive nephrectomy. The library was made by the immunoSEQ multiplex PCR assay. TCRdb provides this immuneACCESS table in a form limited to in-frame rearrangements. Some clones are lacking; in checked studies, under half of them reflect an unresolved V gene, and why the rest are absent is not known. The sample table holds more than 15,000 clones, of which around 63% were seen once. 25% to 40% of the sample lies in the top ten. Sequences were derived from tumor tissue, sampled from a patient whose treatment was nephrectomy without radiotherapy. The source is a man aged 50-60 years with renal cell carcinoma.

The rearrangement links TRBV9 to TRBJ2-5, with 14 bases lining up with TRBD2. The germline gives CDR1 SGDLS, CDR2 YYNGEE. The junction had 9 bases not matched to a gene; V was cut back by 3 bases and J by 5 bases. The CDR3 loop spans 17 amino acids. The CDR3 spells CASSERLAGGPGETQYF. CDR3 nucleotide sequence: TGTGCCAGCAGCGAAAGACTAGCGGGGGGGCCAGGGGAGACCCAGTACTTC.

The rearrangement joins TRBV7-9 to TRBJ2-6, with D perhaps TRBD2 (6 bases). CDR3 length: 17 amino acids. V was shortened by 3 bases and J by 0 bases, with 12 bases between the two germline ends. Germline lookup yields CDR1 SEHNR and CDR2 FQNEAQ (reference sequence). The CDR3 nucleotides are TGTGCCAGCAGCTTTGCAGGGACTCGCTCTGGGGCCAACGTCCTGACTTTC. Its translation is CASSFAGTRSGANVLTF.

The chain couples TRBV27 to TRBJ1-2; the match to TRBD1 covers 8 bases. The length of the CDR3 is 18 residues. J was trimmed by 0 bases and V by 0 bases; bases with no gene match: 9. Germline values: CDR1 MNHEY, CDR2 SMNVEV (reference sequence). The CDR3 spells CASSLSWTGLRTNYGYTF. As DNA, the CDR3 is TGTGCCAGCAGTTTATCCTGGACAGGGTTAAGAACTAACTATGGCTACACCTTC.

The rearrangement uses TRBV6-6 and TRBJ1-5; maybe TRBD1 (6 bases). Germline values: CDR1 MNHNY, CDR2 SVGAGI (reference sequence). The CDR3 is 15 amino acids. Deletions cut 5 bases from V and 1 base from J, with 12 bases between. The CDR3 loop reads CASSQRGGSNQPQHF. Here the CDR3 DNA reads TGTGCCAGCAGTCAGAGGGGGGGAAGCAATCAGCCCCAGCATTTT.

This chain connects TRBV5-1 to TRBJ2-1; 9 bases line up with TRBD1. V lost 0 bases, J lost 8 bases, and 6 bases stayed unmatched. The CDR3 length is 15 residues. The germline CDR1 and CDR2 sequences are SGHRS and YFSETQ. CDR3 sequence: CASSLGDRGTDEQFF. The CDR3 DNA reads as TGCGCCAGCAGCTTGGGTGACAGGGGGACGGATGAGCAGTTCTTC.

The chain has TRBV6-5 and TRBJ1-1; no definite D call. V shed 5 bases and J shed 4 bases, with 17 bases lying between them. The CDR3 covers 15 residues. The germline gives CDR1 MNHEY, CDR2 SVGAGI. The CDR3 bases are TGTGCCAGCAGTCCCTCCGGGCCCTATGTCACTGAAGCTTTCTTT. Amino acid sequence: CASSPSGPYVTEAFF.

The chain links TRBV6-6 to TRBJ2-3; 8 bases fit TRBD1. Germline-derived CDR1 and CDR2 are MNHNY and SVGAGI (reference sequence). This CDR3 contains 15 residues. J was trimmed by 3 bases and V by 2 bases; bases with no gene match: 4. CDR3 sequence (DNA): TGTGCCAGCAGTTACCCCGGACAGGGAACAGATACGCAGTATTTT. Protein: CASSYPGQGTDTQYF.

This chain uses TRBV6-1 with TRBJ1-1; D not certain. The V and J ends lost 6 bases and 1 base respectively, with 9 bases between them. Germline lookup yields CDR1 MNHNS and CDR2 SASEGT. The CDR3 covers 13 residues. For the CDR3, the DNA is TGTGCCAGCAGCCTATGGGCGAACACTGAAGCTTTCTTT. As protein: CASSLWANTEAFF.

The chain carries TRBV6-5 and TRBJ1-1; a weak D match, TRBD1 (5 bases). Germline CDR1 reads MNHEY; CDR2 reads SVGAGI. The CDR3 spans 13 residues. V lost 8 bases and J lost 5, with 15 bases in between. CDR3 DNA sequence: TGTGCCAGCGTTGGCAGGGAGGGGACTGAAGCTTTCTTT. Translating gives CASVGREGTEAFF.

The V call is TRBV7-2, the J call TRBJ2-7, with a tentative D call TRBD1 (6 bases). With 2 bases removed from V and 5 bases from J, the gap between germline ends came to 10 bases. The CDR3 has 13 amino acids. Germline V gene data show CDR1 as SGHTA and CDR2 as FQGNSA. This chain's CDR3 is CASSLQGMDEQYF. In DNA form, the CDR3 reads TGTGCCAGCAGCTTACAGGGGATGGACGAGCAGTACTTC. Supplemented by reference TRBV7-2 and TRBJ2-7, the full variable domain reads GAGVSQSPSNKVTEKGKDVELRCDPISGHTALYWYRQSLGQGLEFLIYFQGNSAPDKSGLPSDRFSAERTGGSVSTLTIQRTQQEDSAVYLCASSLQGMDEQYFGPGTRLTVT.

At least ten counts were recorded for this clone. This same CDR3 is encoded by further DNA sequences in the sample. The chain carries TRBV18 and TRBJ1-2; D uncertain. From germline, CDR1 is KGHSH and CDR2 LQKENI. V gave up 6 bases and J gave up 2 bases, with 10 bases separating them. There are 13 residues in the CDR3. CDR3 region: CASSPDGNYGYTF. The CDR3, as DNA: TGTGCCAGCTCTCCCGACGGGAACTATGGCTACACCTTC.

The chain joins TRBV6-6 to TRBJ1-2, with D perhaps matching TRBD1 (5 bases). Looked up from germline, CDR1 is MNHNY and CDR2 is SVGAGI (reference sequence). The CDR3 extends over 13 amino acids. V dropped 8 bases and J dropped 3 bases, with 13 bases sitting between them. CDR3 amino acids: CASARGVDYGYTF. CDR3 sequence (DNA): TGTGCCAGCGCTCGGGGGGTGGACTATGGCTACACCTTC.

A few counts support this clone. DNA for the CDR3: TGTGCCAGCAGCATCCTTCAGGGCGTGGACACTGAAGCTTTCTTT. It yields the protein CASSILQGVDTEAFF. The chain combines TRBV7-9 with TRBJ1-1; D possibly corresponds to TRBD1 (5 bases). V gave up 5 bases and J gave up 3 bases, with 16 bases separating them. The germline V gene has CDR1 SEHNR and CDR2 FQNEAQ (reference sequence). The CDR3 sequence is 15 residues long.

The rearrangement joins TRBV7-2 to TRBJ2-3; D is undetermined. Germline lookup yields CDR1 SGHTA and CDR2 FQGNSA. V was cut by 6 bases and J by 5 bases, with 9 bases left in between. CDR3 length equals 12 residues. The CDR3 coding sequence is TGTGCCAGCAGTCTAAAGGGAGATACGCAGTATTTT. Residues: CASSLKGDTQYF.